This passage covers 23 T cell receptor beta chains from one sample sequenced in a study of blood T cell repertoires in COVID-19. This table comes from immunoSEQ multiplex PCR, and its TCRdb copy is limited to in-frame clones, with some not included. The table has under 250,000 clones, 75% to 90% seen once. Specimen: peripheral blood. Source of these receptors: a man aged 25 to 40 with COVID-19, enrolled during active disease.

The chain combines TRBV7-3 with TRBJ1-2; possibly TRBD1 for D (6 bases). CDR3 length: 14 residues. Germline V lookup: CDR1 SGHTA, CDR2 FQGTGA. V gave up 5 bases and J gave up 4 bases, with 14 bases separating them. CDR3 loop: CASSPLDSSYGYTF. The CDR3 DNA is TGTGCCAGCAGCCCCTTGGACAGTTCCTATGGCTACACCTTC.

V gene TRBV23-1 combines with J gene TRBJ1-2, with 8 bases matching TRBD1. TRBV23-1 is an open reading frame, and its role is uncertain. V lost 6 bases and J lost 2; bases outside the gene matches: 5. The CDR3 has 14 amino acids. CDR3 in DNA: TGCGCCAGCAGCGGACAGGGTGGCAACTATGGCTACACCTTC. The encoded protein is CASSGQGGNYGYTF.

The CDR3 DNA sequence: TGTGCCAGCAGCTCCCCAAGCACGGGCACAGATACGCAGTATTTT. This sequence encodes CASSSPSTGTDTQYF. The genes are TRBV7-3 and TRBJ2-3, with D hard to call. V gave up 4 bases and J gave up 1 base, with 12 bases separating them. Germline CDR1 is SGHTA and CDR2 is FQGTGA. The CDR3 has 15 residues.

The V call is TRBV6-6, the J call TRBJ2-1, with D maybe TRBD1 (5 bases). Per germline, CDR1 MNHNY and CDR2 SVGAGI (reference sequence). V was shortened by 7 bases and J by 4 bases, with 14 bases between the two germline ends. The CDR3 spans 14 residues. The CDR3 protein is CASTGQGVYNEQFF. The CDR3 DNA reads TGTGCCAGCACTGGGCAGGGTGTATACAATGAGCAGTTCTTC.

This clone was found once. The CDR3 reads CASSAGQHQETQYF. CDR3 sequence (DNA): TGTGCCAGCAGCGCGGGACAGCACCAAGAGACCCAGTACTTC. V is TRBV7-2 and J is TRBJ2-5; a weak D match, TRBD1 (7 bases). The length of the CDR3 is 14 residues. Trimming removed 5 bases from V and 0 bases from J, with 10 bases in between. Germline V lookup: CDR1 SGHTA, CDR2 FQGNSA.

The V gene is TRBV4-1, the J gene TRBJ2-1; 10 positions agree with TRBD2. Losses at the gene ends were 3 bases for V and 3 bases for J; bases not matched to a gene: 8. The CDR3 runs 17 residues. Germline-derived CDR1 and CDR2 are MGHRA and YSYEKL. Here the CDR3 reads CASSQGLLAGVYNEQFF. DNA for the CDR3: TGCGCCAGCAGCCAGGGCCTTCTAGCGGGAGTCTACAATGAGCAGTTCTTC.

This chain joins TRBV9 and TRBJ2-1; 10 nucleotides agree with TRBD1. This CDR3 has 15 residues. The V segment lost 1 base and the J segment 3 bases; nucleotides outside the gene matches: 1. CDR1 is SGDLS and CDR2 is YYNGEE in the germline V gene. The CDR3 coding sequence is TGTGCCAGCAGCGTACGGACAGGGGGCTACAATGAGCAGTTCTTC. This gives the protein CASSVRTGGYNEQFF.

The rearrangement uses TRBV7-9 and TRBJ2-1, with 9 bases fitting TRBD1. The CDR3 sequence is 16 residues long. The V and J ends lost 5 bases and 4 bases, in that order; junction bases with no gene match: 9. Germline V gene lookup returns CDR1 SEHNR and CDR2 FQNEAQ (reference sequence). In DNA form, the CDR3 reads TGTGCCAGCAGCCGCCCTCCGGGACAGGGATACAATGAGCAGTTCTTC. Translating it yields CASSRPPGQGYNEQFF.

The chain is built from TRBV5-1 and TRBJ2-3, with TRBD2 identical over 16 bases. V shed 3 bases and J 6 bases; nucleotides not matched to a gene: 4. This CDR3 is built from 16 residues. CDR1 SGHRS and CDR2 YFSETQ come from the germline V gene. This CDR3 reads CASSWGLAGGLDTQYF. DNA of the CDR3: TGCGCCAGCAGCTGGGGACTAGCGGGGGGGCTGGATACGCAGTATTTT.

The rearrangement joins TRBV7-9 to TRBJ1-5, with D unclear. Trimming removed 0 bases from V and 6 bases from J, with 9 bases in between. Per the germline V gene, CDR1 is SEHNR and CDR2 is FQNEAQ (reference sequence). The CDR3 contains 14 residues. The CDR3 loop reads CASSLAPAGQPQHF. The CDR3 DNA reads TGTGCCAGCAGCTTAGCGCCCGCAGGTCAGCCCCAGCATTTT.

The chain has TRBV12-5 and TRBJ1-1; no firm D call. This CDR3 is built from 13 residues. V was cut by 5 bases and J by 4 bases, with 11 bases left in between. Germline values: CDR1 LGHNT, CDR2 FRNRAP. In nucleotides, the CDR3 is TGTGCTAGTGGTCCACCAGCTAGCACTGAAGCTTTCTTT. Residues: CASGPPASTEAFF.

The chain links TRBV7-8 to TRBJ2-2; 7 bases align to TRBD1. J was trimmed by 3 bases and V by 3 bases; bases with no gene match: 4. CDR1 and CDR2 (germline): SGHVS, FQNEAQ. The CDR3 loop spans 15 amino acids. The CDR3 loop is CASSFRGLDTGELFF. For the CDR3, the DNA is TGTGCCAGCAGCTTTAGGGGGCTGGACACCGGGGAGCTGTTTTTT.

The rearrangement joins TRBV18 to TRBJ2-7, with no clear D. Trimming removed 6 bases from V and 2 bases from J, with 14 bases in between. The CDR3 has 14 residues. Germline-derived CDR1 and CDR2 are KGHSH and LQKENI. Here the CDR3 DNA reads TGTGCCAGCTCCCCCCCACAGTTAACCTACGAGCAGTACTTC. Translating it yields CASSPPQLTYEQYF. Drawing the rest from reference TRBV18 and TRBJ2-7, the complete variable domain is NAGVMQNPRHLVRRRGQEARLRCSPMKGHSHVYWYRQLPEEGLKFMVYLQKENIIDESGMPKERFSAEFPKEGPSILRIQQVVRGDSAAYFCASSPPQLTYEQYFGPGTRLTVT.

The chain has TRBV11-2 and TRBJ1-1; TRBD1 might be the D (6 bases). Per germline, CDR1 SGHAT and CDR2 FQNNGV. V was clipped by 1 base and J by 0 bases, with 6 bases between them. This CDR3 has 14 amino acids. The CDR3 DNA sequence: TGTGCCAGCAGCTTAGGACAGGTGAACACTGAAGCTTTCTTT. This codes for CASSLGQVNTEAFF. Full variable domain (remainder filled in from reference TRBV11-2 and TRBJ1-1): EAGVAQSPRYKIIEKRQSVAFWCNPISGHATLYWYQQILGQGPKLLIQFQNNGVVDDSQLPKDRFSAERLKGVDSTLKIQPAKLEDSAVYLCASSLGQVNTEAFFGQGTRLTVV.

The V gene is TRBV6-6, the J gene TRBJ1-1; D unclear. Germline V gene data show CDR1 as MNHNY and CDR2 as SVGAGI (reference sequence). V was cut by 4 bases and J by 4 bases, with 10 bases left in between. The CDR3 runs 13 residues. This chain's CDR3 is CASSSLRGTEAFF. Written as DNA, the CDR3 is TGTGCCAGCAGTTCTCTAAGAGGCACTGAAGCTTTCTTT.

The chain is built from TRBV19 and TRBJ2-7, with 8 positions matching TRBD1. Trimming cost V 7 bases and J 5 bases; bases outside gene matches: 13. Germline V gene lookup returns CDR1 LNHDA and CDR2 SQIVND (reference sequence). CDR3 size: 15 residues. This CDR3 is CASTPSGGNLHEQYF. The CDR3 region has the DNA TGTGCCAGTACCCCATCAGGGGGCAACCTTCACGAGCAGTACTTC.

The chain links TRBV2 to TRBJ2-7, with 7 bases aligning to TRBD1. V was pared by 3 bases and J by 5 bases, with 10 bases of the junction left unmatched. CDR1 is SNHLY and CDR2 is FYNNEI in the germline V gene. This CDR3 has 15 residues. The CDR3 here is CASSDPTGLVDEQYF. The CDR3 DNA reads TGTGCCAGCAGTGACCCGACAGGGTTGGTGGACGAGCAGTACTTC. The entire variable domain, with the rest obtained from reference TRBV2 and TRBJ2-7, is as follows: EPEVTQTPSHQVTQMGQEVILRCVPISNHLYFYWYRQILGQKVEFLVSFYNNEISEKSEIFDDQFSVERPDGSNFTLKIRSTKLEDSAMYFCASSDPTGLVDEQYFGPGTRLTVT.

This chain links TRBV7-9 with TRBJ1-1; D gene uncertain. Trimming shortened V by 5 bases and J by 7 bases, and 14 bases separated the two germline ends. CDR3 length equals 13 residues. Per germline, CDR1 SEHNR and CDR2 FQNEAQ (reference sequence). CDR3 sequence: CASSRPTAGEAFF. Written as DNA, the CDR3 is TGTGCCAGCAGCCGACCAACGGCGGGTGAAGCTTTCTTT.

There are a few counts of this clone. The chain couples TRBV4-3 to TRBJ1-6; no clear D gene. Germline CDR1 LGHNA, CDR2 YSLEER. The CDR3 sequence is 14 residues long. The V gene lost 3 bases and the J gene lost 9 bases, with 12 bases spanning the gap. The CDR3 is CASSQSSRSSPLHF. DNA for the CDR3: TGCGCCAGCAGCCAGTCTAGTAGGAGTTCACCCCTCCACTTT.

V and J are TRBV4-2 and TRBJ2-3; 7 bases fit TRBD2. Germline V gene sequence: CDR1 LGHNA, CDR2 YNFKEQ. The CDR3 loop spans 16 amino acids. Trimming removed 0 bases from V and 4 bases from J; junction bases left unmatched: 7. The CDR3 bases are TGTGCCAGCAGCCAAGAGTGGGCGGGAGTGCCAGATACGCAGTATTTT. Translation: CASSQEWAGVPDTQYF.

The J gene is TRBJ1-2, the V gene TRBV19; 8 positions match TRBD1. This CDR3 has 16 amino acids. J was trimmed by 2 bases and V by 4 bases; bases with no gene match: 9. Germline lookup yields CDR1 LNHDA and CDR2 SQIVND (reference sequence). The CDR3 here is CASSTRDRTANYGYTF. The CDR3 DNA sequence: TGTGCCAGTAGTACCCGGGACAGGACAGCAAACTATGGCTACACCTTC.

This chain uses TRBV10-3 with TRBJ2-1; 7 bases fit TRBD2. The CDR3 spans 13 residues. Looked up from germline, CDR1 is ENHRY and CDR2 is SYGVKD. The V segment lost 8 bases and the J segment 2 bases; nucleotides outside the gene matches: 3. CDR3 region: CAISGGTYNEQFF. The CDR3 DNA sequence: TGTGCCATCTCGGGAGGTACCTACAATGAGCAGTTCTTC.

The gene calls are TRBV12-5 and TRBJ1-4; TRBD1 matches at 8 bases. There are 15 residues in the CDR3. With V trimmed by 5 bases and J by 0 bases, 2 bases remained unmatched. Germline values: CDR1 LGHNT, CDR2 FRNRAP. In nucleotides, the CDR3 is TGTGCTAGTGGTCAACAGGGGGCAACTAATGAAAAACTGTTTTTT. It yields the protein CASGQQGATNEKLFF.